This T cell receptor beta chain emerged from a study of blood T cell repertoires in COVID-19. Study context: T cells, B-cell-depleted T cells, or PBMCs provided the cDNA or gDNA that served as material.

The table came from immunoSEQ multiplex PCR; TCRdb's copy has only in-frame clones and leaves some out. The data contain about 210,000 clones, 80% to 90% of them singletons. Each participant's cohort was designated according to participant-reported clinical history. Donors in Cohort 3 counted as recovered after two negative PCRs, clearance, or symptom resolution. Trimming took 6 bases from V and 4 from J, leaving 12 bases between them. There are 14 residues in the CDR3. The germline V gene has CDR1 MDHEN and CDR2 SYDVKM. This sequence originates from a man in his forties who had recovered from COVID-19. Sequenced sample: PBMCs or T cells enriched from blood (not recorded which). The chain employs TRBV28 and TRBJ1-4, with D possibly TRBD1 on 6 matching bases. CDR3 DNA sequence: TGTGCCAGCAGCGTTACAGGGCGTAATGAAAAACTGTTTTTT. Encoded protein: CASSVTGRNEKLFF.